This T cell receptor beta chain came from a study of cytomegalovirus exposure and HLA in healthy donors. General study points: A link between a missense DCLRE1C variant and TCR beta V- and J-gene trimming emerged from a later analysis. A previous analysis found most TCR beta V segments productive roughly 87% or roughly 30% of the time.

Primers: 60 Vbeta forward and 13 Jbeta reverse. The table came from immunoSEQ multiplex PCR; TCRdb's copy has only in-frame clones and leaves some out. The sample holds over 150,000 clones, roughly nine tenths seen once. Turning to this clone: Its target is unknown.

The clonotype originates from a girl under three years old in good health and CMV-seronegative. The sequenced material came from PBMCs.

The CDR3 region is CASSLFYGNYGYTF. In nucleotides, the CDR3 is TGTGCCAGCAGTTTATTTTACGGGAACTATGGCTACACCTTC. This chain joins TRBV27 and TRBJ1-2, with D unclear. This CDR3 contains 14 residues. In germline, CDR1 is MNHEY, CDR2 SMNVEV (reference sequence). Trimming shortened V by 1 base and J by 2 bases, and 8 bases separated the two germline ends.